Each of the 18 T cell receptor beta chains below was sequenced from the same sample in a study of T cells in women clearing cervical HPV infection. The method was immunoSEQ multiplex PCR; TCRdb's version includes in-frame clones alone and lacks a portion of them. This table lists 40,000 to 60,000 clones. The source material was blood buffy coat. The receptors stem from a woman aged 18 to 75 with a cervical HPV16 infection that either progressed to CIN3+ or cleared (not recorded which).

With regard to this clone: With the read ending 3 residues before the CDR3 end, the germline J gene is used to fill in that end. This chain uses TRBV6-1 with TRBJ2-7; D possibly corresponds to TRBD2 (5 bases). CDR1 and CDR2 from the germline V gene are MNHNS and SASEGT. CDR3 size: 14 residues. The V and J ends lost 3 bases and 4 bases respectively, with 13 bases between them. CDR3 DNA, as far as it was read: TGTGCCAGCAGTGATTACAGCGGAAATTACGAG. Translation gives CASSDYSGNYE. The complete CDR3 reads CASSDYSGNYEQYF.

In regard to this clone: The read comes to an end 3 residues before the CDR3 does, leaving the germline J gene to fill in the end. V and J are TRBV5-1 and TRBJ2-3; 7 nucleotides line up with TRBD2. CDR1 SGHRS and CDR2 YFSETQ come from the germline V gene. CDR3 length: 15 residues. V shed 0 bases, J shed 2 bases, and the junction held 3 bases outside the gene matches. The CDR3 bases that were read are TGCGCCAGCAGCTTGGCGGGGGGTTTCACAGATACG. Translation: CASSLAGGFTDT. The full CDR3 reads CASSLAGGFTDTQYF.

On this clone: The read terminates 3 residues ahead of where the CDR3 ends, so the germline J gene completes it. The J gene is TRBJ2-5, the V gene TRBV5-1, with D uncertain. The CDR3 totals 13 residues. The germline CDR1 and CDR2 sequences are SGHRS and YFSETQ. The germline V and J ends were trimmed by 3 bases and 1 base, with 7 bases remaining between them. CDR3 region: CASSSAGQETQYF. CDR3 DNA (partial): TGCGCCAGCAGCTCGGCAGGCCAAGAGACC.

The CDR3 loop is CASSPSTGDEQYF. The DNA read from the CDR3 is TGTGCCAGCTCACCATCGACAGGAGACGAG. J is TRBJ2-7 and V is TRBV18, with D perhaps matching TRBD1 (6 bases). The read ends 3 residues before the CDR3 terminus; that terminus is restored from the germline J gene. Trimming shortened V by 2 bases and J by 5 bases, and 10 bases separated the two germline ends. Germline-derived CDR1 and CDR2 are KGHSH and LQKENI. This CDR3 has 13 residues.

As concerns this clone: The CDR3 end is not reached by the read, which stops 3 residues before it; the germline J gene fills it in. This chain joins TRBV2 and TRBJ2-1, with 10 nucleotides matching TRBD1. Germline lookup yields CDR1 SNHLY and CDR2 FYNNEI. The J segment lost 8 bases and the V segment lost 7 bases, leaving 8 bases of the junction unmatched. The CDR3 has 14 amino acids. The part of the CDR3 DNA that was read is TGTGCCAGCATGAGGACAGGGGGACGGTATGAG. This codes for CASMRTGGRYE. The CDR3 in its entirety is CASMRTGGRYEQFF.

Comments on this clone: The CDR3 end lies 3 residues beyond the end of the read and is filled in from the germline J gene. The genes are TRBV18 and TRBJ2-7; TRBD2 matches 8 bases. J was trimmed by 6 bases and V by 0 bases; bases with no gene match: 10. Germline V gives CDR1 KGHSH, CDR2 LQKENI. This CDR3 contains 16 residues. CDR3 DNA (partial): TGTGCCAGCTCACCACCGGGGATTAGCGGGGTGGGCGAG. It translates to CASSPPGISGVGE. The CDR3 reads in full as CASSPPGISGVGEQYF.

As for this clone: The read ends 3 residues before the CDR3 terminus; that terminus is restored from the germline J gene. This chain uses TRBV12-3 or TRBV12-4 with TRBJ2-3, with D perhaps matching TRBD2 (6 bases). The CDR3 is 14 amino acids. V lost 7 bases and J lost 5, with 16 bases in between. The sequenced CDR3 bases are TGTGCCAGCAAACGGGAGCGGCCTCTAGATACG. Translating it yields CASKRERPLDT. From start to end, the CDR3 is CASKRERPLDTQYF.

Comments on this clone: The read falls 3 residues short of the CDR3 end, and the missing part is taken from the germline J gene. V and J are TRBV5-5 and TRBJ2-7, with a possible D match to TRBD2 (6 bases). CDR3 size: 15 residues. From germline, CDR1 is SGHKS and CDR2 YYEKEE (reference sequence). The ends were cut back, 3 bases at V and 6 bases at J, with 19 bases in the middle. Partial CDR3 DNA: TGTGCCAGCAGCTCCCAACCGGACCCGGGACTCGAG. Protein sequence: CASSSQPDPGLE. The whole CDR3 sequence reads CASSSQPDPGLEQYF.

This chain's CDR3 is CSVELDTKLEQFF. CDR3 DNA, as far as it was read: TGCAGCGTTGAATTGGACACCAAACTTGAG. The chain links TRBV29-1 to TRBJ2-1; TRBD1 is a possible D gene (5 bases). With the read ending 3 residues before the CDR3 end, the germline J gene is used to fill in that end. Germline V gene data show CDR1 as SQVTM and CDR2 as ANQGSEA. The ends were cut back, 2 bases at V and 9 bases at J, with 14 bases in the middle. This CDR3 contains 13 residues.

A remark on this clone: From the germline J gene comes the end of the CDR3, since the read stops 3 residues before it. The rearrangement joins TRBV2 to TRBJ1-4, with a possible D match to TRBD1 (5 bases). The CDR3 has 14 residues. Trimming left V 4 bases short and J 8 bases short, with 14 bases between. Germline loops: CDR1 SNHLY, CDR2 FYNNEI. The CDR3 loop reads CASSVAGRFEKLFF. CDR3 DNA (partial): TGTGCCAGCAGTGTGGCAGGGCGGTTCGAAAAA.

Concerning this clone itself: The sequence runs out 3 residues before the end of the CDR3; the remainder is reconstructed from the germline J gene. V usage is TRBV7-9 and J usage is TRBJ1-2, with no clear D. Germline loops: CDR1 SEHNR, CDR2 FQNEAQ (reference sequence). This CDR3 contains 15 residues. The sequenced part of the CDR3 DNA is TGTGCCAGCAGCTTAGTACCCACTAGCACAGATACC. This sequence encodes CASSLVPTSTDT. The CDR3 in full is CASSLVPTSTDTYTF.

In regard to this clone: The read ends 3 residues before the CDR3 terminus; that terminus is restored from the germline J gene. The chain has TRBV11-2 and TRBJ1-1; D is unresolved. Deletions cut 4 bases from V and 4 bases from J, with 10 bases between. Germline lookup yields CDR1 SGHAT and CDR2 FQNNGV. The CDR3 covers 13 residues. CDR3 DNA (partial): TGTGCCAGCAGCTCTATGGAGGGCACTGAA. Its protein is CASSSMEGTE. The whole CDR3 is CASSSMEGTEAFF.

With regard to this clone: The read gets to within 3 residues of the CDR3 end, and the germline J gene fills in the rest. J is TRBJ1-5 and V is TRBV18; TRBD1 matches 9 bases. The CDR3 has 16 residues. CDR1 KGHSH and CDR2 LQKENI come from the germline V gene. V lost 3 bases and J lost 7; bases outside the gene matches: 10. CDR3 amino acids: CASSPTGGAGEQPQHF. The covered CDR3 bases are TGTGCCAGCTCACCCACAGGGGGCGCAGGGGAACAGCCC.

A word on this clone: The read ends 3 residues before the CDR3 terminus; that terminus is restored from the germline J gene. The V call is TRBV2, the J call TRBJ2-2; tentative D call: TRBD1 (6 bases). Germline lookup yields CDR1 SNHLY and CDR2 FYNNEI. This CDR3 has 14 residues. Trimming took 4 bases from V and 5 from J, leaving 11 bases between them. The CDR3 region is CASSGQVGTGELFF. CDR3 DNA (partial): TGTGCCAGCAGTGGACAGGTGGGAACCGGGGAG. Combining the CDR3 with reference TRBV2 and TRBJ2-2 gives the whole variable domain EPEVTQTPSHQVTQMGQEVILRCVPISNHLYFYWYRQILGQKVEFLVSFYNNEISEKSEIFDDQFSVERPDGSNFTLKIRSTKLEDSAMYFCASSGQVGTGELFFGEGSRLTVL.

A note on this clone: Read data end 3 residues before the CDR3 end; the end is taken from the germline J gene. The chain joins TRBV5-4 to TRBJ2-3; 7 nucleotides align to TRBD2. CDR1 is SGHNT, CDR2 YYREEE, per germline (reference sequence). CDR3 length: 14 residues. V lost 6 bases and J lost 4; bases outside the gene matches: 8. CDR3 bases read: TGTGCCAGCAACCCAGGACTAGTTTCAGATACG. Translated: CASNPGLVSDT. The whole CDR3 sequence reads CASNPGLVSDTQYF.

Concerning this clone itself: The read terminates 3 residues ahead of where the CDR3 ends, so the germline J gene completes it. The chain couples TRBV20-1 to TRBJ1-3; D is perhaps TRBD1 (6 bases). The germline V gene encodes CDR1 DFQATT and CDR2 SNEGSKA (reference sequence). The CDR3 is 14 amino acids. The V gene lost 5 bases and the J gene lost 4 bases, with 15 bases spanning the gap. CDR3 DNA, as far as it was read: TGCAGTGCTCCCGACAGGTCAATCGGAAACACC. Its translation: CSAPDRSIGNT. The CDR3 reads in full as CSAPDRSIGNTIYF.

The part of the CDR3 DNA that was read is TGTGCCAGCAGCGGGACAGGGTTTAATACTGAA. Translated: CASSGTGFNTE. The whole CDR3 is CASSGTGFNTEAFF. This chain joins TRBV7-8 and TRBJ1-1; 9 bases are shared with TRBD1. Read data end 3 residues before the CDR3 end; the end is taken from the germline J gene. Germline loops: CDR1 SGHVS, CDR2 FQNEAQ. Trimming removed 5 bases from V and 5 bases from J; junction bases left unmatched: 6. The length of the CDR3 is 14 residues.

Turning to this clone: The read stops 3 residues short of the end of the CDR3; the missing end is completed from the germline J gene. The V call is TRBV5-5, the J call TRBJ2-7, with 7 bases matching TRBD1. Germline loops: CDR1 SGHKS, CDR2 YYEKEE (reference sequence). The junction had 6 bases not matched to a gene; V was cut back by 5 bases and J by 1 base. There are 14 residues in the CDR3. The part of the CDR3 DNA that was read is TGTGCCAGCAGACCGACAGGGTGGTCCTACGAG. It codes for CASRPTGWSYE. The CDR3 as a whole reads CASRPTGWSYEQYF.